Listed below are T cell receptor beta chains from one sample, sequenced in a study of a mutant IDH1 vaccine in newly diagnosed glioma. Their antigens are not known. Clones were read by immunoSEQ multiplex PCR, and TCRdb kept only the in-frame ones, dropping some. The data hold tens of thousands of clones, with about 80% observed a single time. The sample consisted of PBMCs, taken from a glioma patient whose treatment included an IDH1 peptide vaccine. These receptors all stem from a man aged 25 to 40 with glioma. Each CDR3 is given with its conserved first and last residue. D genes are given only for firm matches. The listing skips clone size in some rows; elsewhere it reads once, few, many or a size class.

V,size,J,D,length,DNA,CDR3
TRBV2,few,TRBJ2-5,.,13,TGTGCCAGCATCGATGGGGCGAGAGAGACCCAGTACTTC,CASIDGARETQYF
TRBV2,.,TRBJ1-5,TRBD1,19,TGTGCCAGCAGTGATAAACAGGGGGCGGCCCTATCGAGCAATCAGCCCCAGCATTTT,CASSDKQGAALSSNQPQHF
TRBV9,.,TRBJ1-1,.,14,TGTGCCAGCAGCGTAGTTGCGGTCGGGGGGCAAGCTTTCTTT,CASSVVAVGGQAFF
TRBV10-3,.,TRBJ2-2,.,16,TGTGCCATCTTGATCTTCCGGACGGCGGGGACCGGGGAGCTGTTTTTT,CAILIFRTAGTGELFF
TRBV14,few,TRBJ1-6,TRBD1,15,TGTGCCAGCAGCCAGGGGACAGGGCGAGGATCACCCCTCCACTTT,CASSQGTGRGSPLHF
TRBV7-6,.,TRBJ2-2,TRBD1,18,TGTGCCAGCAGCCGGGGCCTGTTCGGACAGGGGAACACCGGGGAGCTGTTTTTT,CASSRGLFGQGNTGELFF
TRBV25-1,.,TRBJ2-7,TRBD1,15,TGTGCCAGCAGTAATCCCGGGACAGGGGCCTACGAGCAGTACTTC,CASSNPGTGAYEQYF
TRBV19,.,TRBJ1-6,.,12,TGTGCCAGTAGTATTAGGGGTTCACCCCTCCACTTT,CASSIRGSPLHF
TRBV7-2,.,TRBJ2-5,.,14,TGTGCCAGCAGCTCTACCGGATCCGGCGAGACCCAGTACTTC,CASSSTGSGETQYF
TRBV18,.,TRBJ1-1,.,13,TGTGCCAGCTCACCGGGACAGAACACTGAAGCTTTCTTT,CASSPGQNTEAFF
TRBV7-9,few,TRBJ2-5,TRBD2,16,TGTGCCAGCAGCACCCGACTAGCGGGAGGCGAAGAGACCCAGTACTTC,CASSTRLAGGEETQYF
TRBV4-2,.,TRBJ2-3,TRBD2,17,TGTGCCAGCAGCCAAGATCGGGGCGGGGGGGCCCCCCGAACGCAGTATTTT,CASSQDRGGGAPRTQYF
TRBV5-6,.,TRBJ1-4,.,14,TGTGCCAGCAGCTTGGCGCCGGTTAATGAAAAACTGTTTTTT,CASSLAPVNEKLFF
TRBV6-1,.,TRBJ2-5,TRBD2,15,TGTGCCAGCAGTGAACTAGCGGGGGGGCCAGAGACCCAGTACTTC,CASSELAGGPETQYF
TRBV19,few,TRBJ1-1,.,13,TGTGCCAGTAGTATACAGGGGAGCACTGAAGCTTTCTTT,CASSIQGSTEAFF
TRBV14,.,TRBJ2-1,.,11,TGTGCCAGCAGCGCACTCAATGAGCAGTTCTTC,CASSALNEQFF
TRBV28,.,TRBJ2-7,.,12,TGTGCCAGCAAGGGCACCCACTACGAGCAGTACTTC,CASKGTHYEQYF
TRBV5-1,once,TRBJ2-5,.,14,TGCGCCAGTCGGTTGGGGCAACCCGAAGAGACCCAGTACTTC,CASRLGQPEETQYF
TRBV19,.,TRBJ1-5,TRBD1,14,TGTGCCAGTACCAAACAGGGGAGCGGGCAGCCCCAGCATTTT,CASTKQGSGQPQHF
TRBV6-1,once,TRBJ1-4,.,16,TGTGCCAGCAGTGAAGCTTATGGGGGGCGCAAGGAAAAACTGTTTTTT,CASSEAYGGRKEKLFF
TRBV30,.,TRBJ1-2,.,14,TGTGCCTGGAGTCCTCTGGAGGGAATTGGTGGCTACACCTTC,CAWSPLEGIGGYTF
TRBV18,.,TRBJ2-3,TRBD2,14,TGTGCCAGCTCACCATTGCGGGGGGCAGATACGCAGTATTTT,CASSPLRGADTQYF
TRBV4-1,large,TRBJ1-1,.,14,TGCGCCAGCAGCCCAAGGGGAGATCTTACTGAAGCTTTCTTT,CASSPRGDLTEAFF
TRBV6-1,.,TRBJ1-5,.,18,TGTGCCAGCAGTGGTTATGACTTAGGACAGCCAGGGAATCAGCCCCAGCATTTT,CASSGYDLGQPGNQPQHF
TRBV7-9,.,TRBJ2-7,.,16,TGTGCCAGCAGCCTCGACGCGGGACACAGAGGAGACGAGCAGTACTTC,CASSLDAGHRGDEQYF
TRBV9,.,TRBJ2-1,TRBD2,15,TGTGCCAGCAGCGTAGGAAGCGGGGGGTACAATGAGCAGTTCTTC,CASSVGSGGYNEQFF
TRBV7-2,.,TRBJ1-2,TRBD1,14,TGTGCCAGCAGCTGGGACAGCACTAACTATGGCTACACCTTC,CASSWDSTNYGYTF
TRBV5-6,.,TRBJ2-3,TRBD2,15,TGTGCCAGCAGTATGAAGCGGGGGGACCCAGATACGCAGTATTTT,CASSMKRGDPDTQYF
TRBV29-1,.,TRBJ2-7,TRBD2,11,TGCAGCGGGAGGACTAGGGACGAGCAGTACTTC,CSGRTRDEQYF
TRBV29-1,.,TRBJ1-2,TRBD1,13,TGCAGCGGGATGGGACAGGGTCACTATGGCTACACCTTC,CSGMGQGHYGYTF